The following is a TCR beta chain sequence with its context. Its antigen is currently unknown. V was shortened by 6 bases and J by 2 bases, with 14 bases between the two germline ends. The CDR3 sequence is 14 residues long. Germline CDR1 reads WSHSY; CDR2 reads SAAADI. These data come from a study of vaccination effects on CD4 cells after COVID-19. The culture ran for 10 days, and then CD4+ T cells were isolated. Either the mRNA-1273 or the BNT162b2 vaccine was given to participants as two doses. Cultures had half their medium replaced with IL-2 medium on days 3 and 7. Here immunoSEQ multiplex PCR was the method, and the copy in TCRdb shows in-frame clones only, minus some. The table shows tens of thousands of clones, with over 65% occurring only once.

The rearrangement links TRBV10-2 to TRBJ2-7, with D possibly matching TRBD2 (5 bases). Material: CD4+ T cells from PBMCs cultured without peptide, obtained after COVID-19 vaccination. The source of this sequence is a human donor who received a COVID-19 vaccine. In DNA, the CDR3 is TGCGCCAGCAGGCTTAGCGCGGGCCCCTACGAGCAGTACGTC. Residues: CASRLSAGPYEQYV.